This T cell receptor (beta chain) was sequenced during a study of technical replicates of blood from a few donors. Profiled with immunoSEQ multiplex PCR; TCRdb holds only in-frame clones, not every one. This sample has over 55,000 clones; roughly 89% occur once, and the top ten carry around 3.6%. The sequenced material came from PBMCs. The source is a human donor in good health. Some clones in this sample may be carry-over from other donors' samples.

The CDR3, as DNA: TGTGCCAGCAGACCTCGGGACAGGGAGAACACTGAAGCTTTCTTT. It yields the protein CASRPRDRENTEAFF. The gene calls are TRBV2 and TRBJ1-1; 9 bases are shared with TRBD1. The germline V gene has CDR1 SNHLY and CDR2 FYNNEI. The CDR3 spans 15 residues. V trimming: 6 bases; J trimming: 1 base; junction bases outside the gene matches: 6.